This T cell receptor beta chain is from a study of CD8+ T cells in alopecia areata. TCR sequencing used cDNA made by reverse transcription of extracted RNA. Assay used: immunoSEQ multiplex PCR; TCRdb lists only in-frame clones, some missing. In the table there are around 160,000 clones, around three fifths of which are singletons. Points on this clone: Its antigen is undetermined.

Regarding the study as a whole: TCR sharing across patients was less clear than in mice, possibly HLA-related. There was only one nonresponder, so it was unclear how baseline CD8+ expansion relates to response. Within the top 100, expanded CD8+ clones significantly decreased with tofacitinib, as did scalp clonality.

Treatment given: oral pan-JAK inhibitor, 5-10 mg twice daily. CDR1 and CDR2 (germline): SQVTM, ANQGSEA. The length of the CDR3 is 11 residues. Trimming cost V 7 bases and J 3 bases, with 9 bases left between them. This sequence joins TRBV29-1 and TRBJ1-2; D is ambiguous. This sequence originates from a human donor with alopecia areata. The sample here was CD4+ T cells sorted from blood, taken at week 24, from a patient treated with tofacitinib. The CDR3 DNA follows: TGCAGCGCCGAGGGTGACTATGGCTACACCTTC. It codes for CSAEGDYGYTF.